The rows below give T cell receptor beta chains drawn from one sample of a study of CD8+ T cells in alopecia areata. TCRdb's copy holds only in-frame clones and misses some; the assay was immunoSEQ multiplex PCR. The sample records about 110,000 clones, roughly three fifths being singletons. This specimen was CD4+ T cells sorted from blood, taken at week 24, from a patient treated with tofacitinib. The receptors were sampled from a human donor with alopecia areata. CDR3s include the opening cysteine and the closing phenylalanine or tryptophan. Each record gives: CDR3 protein, CDR3 DNA, V gene, D gene, clone size, J gene. A D gene is named only where the DNA matches it firmly. Only some rows state a clone size, as once, few, many or a class for expanded clones.

CASSPTTNTGELFF	TGTGCCAGCAGCCCCACTACGAACACCGGGGAGCTGTTTTTT	TRBV11-3	-	-	TRBJ2-2
CASSTSGGQFF	TGTGCCAGTAGTACGTCCGGGGGGCAGTTCTTC	TRBV19	-	few	TRBJ2-1
CASSDISSGQESEKLFF	TGTGCCAGCAGTGACATTTCTTCGGGGCAGGAGTCCGAAAAACTGTTTTTT	TRBV2	-	-	TRBJ1-4
CASSLQSYEQYF	TGTGCCAGCAGCCTACAGAGTTACGAGCAGTACTTC	TRBV5-6	-	-	TRBJ2-7
CSVEKRMNTEAFF	TGCAGCGTTGAGAAGAGGATGAACACTGAAGCTTTCTTT	TRBV29-1	-	few	TRBJ1-1
CASSLATGQGYTF	TGTGCCAGCAGCTTAGCGACAGGGCAAGGCTACACCTTC	TRBV7-9	TRBD1	-	TRBJ1-2
CASSQTVSTGELFF	TGCGCCAGCAGCCAGACAGTCTCCACCGGGGAGCTGTTTTTT	TRBV5-1	-	-	TRBJ2-2
CASSLSGGSTDTQYF	TGTGCCAGCAGTCTAAGCGGGGGTAGCACAGATACGCAGTATTTT	TRBV25-1	TRBD2	-	TRBJ2-3
CASESPGTGEQYF	TGTGCCAGCGAAAGCCCGGGTACGGGGGAGCAGTACTTC	TRBV6-5	-	-	TRBJ2-7
CASSPGTSGVSYNEQFF	TGTGCCAGCAGTCCCGGGACTAGCGGGGTTTCCTACAATGAGCAGTTCTTC	TRBV27	TRBD2	-	TRBJ2-1
CASSLVSQSNQPQHF	TGTGCCAGCAGCTTAGTATCCCAGAGCAATCAGCCCCAGCATTTT	TRBV7-2	-	-	TRBJ1-5